These T cell receptor beta chains were read from a single sample in a study of cytomegalovirus exposure and HLA in healthy donors. Libraries were prepared by immunoSEQ multiplex PCR; TCRdb keeps only in-frame clonotypes and omits some of them. Of some 120,000 clones in the sample, approximately 78% are singletons; the top ten hold about 7.9%. Source material: PBMCs. Receptor source: a woman between 40 and 50 years old in good health and CMV-seropositive. CDR3s include the opening cysteine and the closing phenylalanine or tryptophan. Each record gives: D gene, clone size, V gene, J gene, CDR3 protein, CDR3 DNA. The D gene is left open where the match is weak. Where a row states a size, it is once, few, many or the class of an expanded clone; other rows omit it.

-,-,TRBV25-1,TRBJ1-2,CASSDPGRTANYGYTF,TGTGCCAGCAGTGACCCGGGTCGGACAGCTAACTATGGCTACACCTTC
-,few,TRBV7-2,TRBJ2-5,CASSLLQGETQYF,TGTGCCAGCAGCCTCTTGCAGGGAGAGACCCAGTACTTC
-,few,TRBV5-1,TRBJ1-1,CASSLEGVVMSEAFF,TGCGCCAGCAGCTTGGAAGGGGTGGTTATGTCTGAAGCTTTCTTT
TRBD1,few,TRBV19,TRBJ2-7,CASSIERGLTYEQYF,TGTGCCAGTAGTATAGAGAGGGGGCTAACCTACGAGCAGTACTTC
-,few,TRBV29-1,TRBJ2-4,CSACPGGNIQYF,TGCAGCGCCTGTCCTGGGGGGAACATTCAGTACTTC
TRBD1,few,TRBV7-8,TRBJ2-7,CASSLLGRQGSYEQYF,TGTGCCAGCAGCTTACTTGGGAGACAGGGGAGCTACGAGCAGTACTTC
TRBD1,-,TRBV7-8,TRBJ1-1,CASSLAGQMNTEAFF,TGTGCCAGCAGCTTAGCGGGACAGATGAACACTGAAGCTTTCTTT
-,-,TRBV5-5,TRBJ2-1,CASNPRYRNEQFF,TGTGCCAGCAACCCTCGGTATCGCAATGAGCAGTTCTTC
-,once,TRBV4-3,TRBJ1-1,CASSQEHLTEAFF,TGCGCCAGCAGCCAAGAACACCTCACTGAAGCTTTCTTT
-,-,TRBV15,TRBJ1-4,CATSRGGQGEKLFF,TGTGCCACCAGCAGAGGGGGGCAGGGTGAGAAACTGTTTTTT
-,-,TRBV18,TRBJ1-5,CASSPRTFEEGRGYSNQPQHF,TGTGCCAGCTCACCACGGACTTTCGAGGAGGGAAGGGGTTATAGCAATCAGCCCCAGCATTTT
-,-,TRBV9,TRBJ2-2,CASSVNRNTGELFF,TGTGCCAGCAGCGTGAACAGGAACACCGGGGAGCTGTTTTTT
TRBD2,-,TRBV7-3,TRBJ2-3,CASSFTSGGDTQYF,TGTGCCAGCAGCTTTACTAGCGGGGGAGATACGCAGTATTTT
TRBD1,-,TRBV7-2,TRBJ1-2,CASSPQGMGGYTF,TGTGCCAGCAGCCCACAGGGGATGGGGGGCTACACCTTC
-,-,TRBV4-3,TRBJ1-1,CASSQDIWQGAFF,TGCGCCAGCAGCCAAGATATATGGCAGGGGGCTTTCTTT
TRBD1,few,TRBV7-6,TRBJ2-5,CASSSDGTGYFQETQYF,TGTGCCAGCAGCTCCGACGGGACAGGGTACTTTCAAGAGACCCAGTACTTC
-,-,TRBV7-2,TRBJ1-1,CASSLNRAGWNTEAFF,TGTGCCAGCAGCTTAAACAGGGCTGGATGGAACACTGAAGCTTTCTTT
-,-,TRBV2,TRBJ2-2,CASSKSLGTGELFF,TGTGCCAGCAGTAAATCTCTAGGAACCGGGGAGCTGTTTTTT
-,-,TRBV11-2,TRBJ1-1,CASRQRTDLNTEAFF,TGTGCCAGCAGGCAAAGGACAGACCTGAACACTGAAGCTTTCTTT
-,-,TRBV2,TRBJ1-5,CASSDSYQPQHF,TGTGCCAGCAGTGATTCCTATCAGCCCCAGCATTTT
-,-,TRBV5-1,TRBJ1-1,CASSLSIPGVNMNTEAFF,TGCGCCAGCAGCTTGTCCATCCCCGGGGTAAACATGAACACTGAAGCTTTCTTT
-,-,TRBV16,TRBJ1-4,CASSQYQGTNEKLFF,TGTGCCAGCAGCCAATATCAGGGAACTAATGAAAAACTGTTTTTT
-,-,TRBV29-1,TRBJ2-7,CSVKGGRSYEQYF,TGCAGCGTTAAGGGAGGTAGGTCCTACGAGCAGTACTTC
TRBD1,-,TRBV29-1,TRBJ2-7,CSVQDRGSSYEQYF,TGCAGCGTCCAGGACAGGGGGAGCTCCTACGAGCAGTACTTC
-,-,TRBV7-2,TRBJ2-7,CASSLGRGYEQYF,TGTGCCAGCAGCTTAGGGAGAGGCTACGAGCAGTACTTC
TRBD2,few,TRBV5-5,TRBJ2-7,CASSQTSGNYEQYF,TGTGCCAGCAGCCAAACTAGCGGGAACTACGAGCAGTACTTC
-,-,TRBV2,TRBJ1-1,CASSVEGGVSEAFF,TGTGCCAGCAGTGTGGAGGGGGGGGTGTCTGAAGCTTTCTTT